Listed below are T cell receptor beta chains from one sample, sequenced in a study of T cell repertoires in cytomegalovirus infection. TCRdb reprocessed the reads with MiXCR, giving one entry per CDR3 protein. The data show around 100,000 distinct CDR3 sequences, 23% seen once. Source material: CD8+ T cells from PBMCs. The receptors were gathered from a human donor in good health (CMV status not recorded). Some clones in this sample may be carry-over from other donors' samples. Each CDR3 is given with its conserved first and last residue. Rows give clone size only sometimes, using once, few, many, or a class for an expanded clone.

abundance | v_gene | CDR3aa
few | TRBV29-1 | CSVDRGQNTGELFF
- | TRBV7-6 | CANSPGTDQYEQYF
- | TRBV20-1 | CSAEDRSSYNTPLHF
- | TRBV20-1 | CSAPVGRGNTEAFF
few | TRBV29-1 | CSAVVAGVTDTQYF
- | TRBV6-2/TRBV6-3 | CASNLDRGGGDTEAFF
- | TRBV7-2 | CASSLAHPRNEQYF
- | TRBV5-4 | CASSRESRTGGYEQYF
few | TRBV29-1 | CSVGGAYEQYF
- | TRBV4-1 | CASSPSGRATDTQYF
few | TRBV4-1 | CASSHFGTGGGDTEAFF
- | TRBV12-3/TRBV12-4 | CASSSADGGNQPQHF
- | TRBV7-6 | CASSLSQGMETQYF
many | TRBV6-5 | CATYPGLNTGELFF
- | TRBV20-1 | CSANRDLDIQYF
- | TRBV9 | CASSVVASTLGDTQYF
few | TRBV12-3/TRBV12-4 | CASSFKGGTEAFF
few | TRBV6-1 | CASSPGVNQPQHF
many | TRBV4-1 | CASSQDSQGRQPQHF
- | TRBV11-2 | CASRPWTGDTGELFF
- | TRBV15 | CATSTTLLNRALQETQYF
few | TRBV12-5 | CASAPGSSSYEQYF
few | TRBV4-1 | CASSQDLPDTQYF
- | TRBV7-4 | CASSRGIMTVGSETQYF
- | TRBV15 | CATTSGSSYEQYF
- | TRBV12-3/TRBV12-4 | CASSLDRDRQETQYF
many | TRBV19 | CASTPDRGSNTGELFF
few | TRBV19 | CASSSDRASTDTQYF
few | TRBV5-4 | CASSLGDRDRAFF
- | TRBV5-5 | CASSLGGANEQYF
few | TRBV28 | CASSLEGGSSYEQYF
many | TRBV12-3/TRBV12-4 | CASSFTGGMNTEAFF